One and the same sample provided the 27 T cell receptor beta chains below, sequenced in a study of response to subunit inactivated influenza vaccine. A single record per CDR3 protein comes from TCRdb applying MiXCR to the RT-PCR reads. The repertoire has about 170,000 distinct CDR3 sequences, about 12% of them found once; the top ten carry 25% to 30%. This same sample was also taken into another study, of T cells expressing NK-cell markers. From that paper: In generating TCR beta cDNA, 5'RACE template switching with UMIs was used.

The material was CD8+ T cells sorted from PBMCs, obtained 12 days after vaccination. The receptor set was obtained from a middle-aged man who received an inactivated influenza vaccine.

The CDR3 bases are TGTGCCACCAGCAGAGGACAGGGGGGTACAGAGACCCAGTACTTC. Translating gives CATSRGQGGTETQYF. V is TRBV15 and J is TRBJ2-5; 9 bases map to TRBD1. The germline V gene has CDR1 LNHNV and CDR2 YYDKDF (reference sequence). J was trimmed by 4 bases and V by 1 base; bases with no gene match: 4. The CDR3 is 15 amino acids.

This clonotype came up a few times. The CDR3 DNA sequence: TGTGCCAGCAGCCTCACATGGACTAGTAGGGCCTACAATGAGCAGTTCTTC. Amino acids: CASSLTWTSRAYNEQFF. The chain employs TRBV7-8 and TRBJ2-1, with 7 bases matching TRBD2. Germline CDR1 SGHVS, CDR2 FQNEAQ. Unmatched junction bases numbered 12, after V lost 5 bases and J lost 2 bases. The CDR3 totals 17 residues.

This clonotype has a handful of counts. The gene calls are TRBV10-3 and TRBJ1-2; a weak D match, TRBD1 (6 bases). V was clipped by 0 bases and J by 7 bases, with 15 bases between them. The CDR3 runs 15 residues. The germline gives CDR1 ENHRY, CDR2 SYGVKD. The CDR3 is CAISESGALLTGYTF. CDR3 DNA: TGTGCCATCAGTGAGTCGGGGGCGCTTTTGACTGGCTACACCTTC.

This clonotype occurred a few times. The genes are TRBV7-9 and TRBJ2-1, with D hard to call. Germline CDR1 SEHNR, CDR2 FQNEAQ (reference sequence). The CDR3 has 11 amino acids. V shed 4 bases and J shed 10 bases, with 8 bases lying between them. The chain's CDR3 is CASSYGWEQFF. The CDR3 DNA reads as TGTGCCAGCAGCTATGGCTGGGAGCAGTTCTTC.

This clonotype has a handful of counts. The CDR3 sequence is CASSYSRRETYEQYF. The CDR3 DNA follows: TGTGCCAGCAGTTACTCGCGACGCGAAACCTACGAGCAGTACTTC. V usage is TRBV6-5 and J usage is TRBJ2-7, with D unresolved. Trimming took off 0 bases at V and 2 bases at J, with 11 bases between the two ends. The CDR3 consists of 15 residues. Germline CDR1 is MNHEY and CDR2 is SVGAGI.

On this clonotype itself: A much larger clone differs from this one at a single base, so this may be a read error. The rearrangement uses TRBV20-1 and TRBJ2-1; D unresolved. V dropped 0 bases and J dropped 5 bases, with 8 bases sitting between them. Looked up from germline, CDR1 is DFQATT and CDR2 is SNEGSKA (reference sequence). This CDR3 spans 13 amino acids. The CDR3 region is CSARDGMNNEQFF. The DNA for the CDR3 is TGCAGTGCTAGAGATGGGATGAACAATGAGCAGTTCTTC.

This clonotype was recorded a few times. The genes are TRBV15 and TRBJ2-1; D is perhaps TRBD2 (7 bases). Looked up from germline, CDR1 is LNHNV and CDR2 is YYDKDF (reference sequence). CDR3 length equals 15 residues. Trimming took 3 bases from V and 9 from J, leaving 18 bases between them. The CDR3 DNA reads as TGTGCCACCAGCAGGAGGGGGGCGGGAGTCAGTGAGCAGTTCTTC. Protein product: CATSRRGAGVSEQFF.

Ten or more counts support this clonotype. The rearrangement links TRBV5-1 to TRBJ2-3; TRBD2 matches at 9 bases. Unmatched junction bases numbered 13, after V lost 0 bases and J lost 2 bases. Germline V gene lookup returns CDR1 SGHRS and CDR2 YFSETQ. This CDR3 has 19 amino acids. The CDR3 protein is CASSLDPGPIAGDTDTQYF. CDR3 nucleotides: TGCGCCAGCAGCTTGGACCCAGGGCCTATAGCGGGAGACACAGATACGCAGTATTTT.

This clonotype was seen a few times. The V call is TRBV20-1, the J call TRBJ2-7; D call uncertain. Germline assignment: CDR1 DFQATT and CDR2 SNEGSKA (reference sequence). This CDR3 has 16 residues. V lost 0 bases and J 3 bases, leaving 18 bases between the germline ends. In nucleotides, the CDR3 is TGCAGTGCTAGAGATCAGAGCCAGCTAGTCTTCTACGAGCAGTACTTC. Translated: CSARDQSQLVFYEQYF.

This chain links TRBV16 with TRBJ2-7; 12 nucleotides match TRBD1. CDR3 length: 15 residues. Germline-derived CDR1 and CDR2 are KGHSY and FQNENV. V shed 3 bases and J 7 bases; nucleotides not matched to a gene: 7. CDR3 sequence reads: CASSQTGTGGLEQYF. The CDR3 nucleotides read TGTGCCAGCAGCCAGACGGGGACAGGGGGCCTTGAGCAGTACTTC. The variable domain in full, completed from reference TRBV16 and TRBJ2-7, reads GEEVAQTPKHLVRGEGQKAKLYCAPIKGHSYVFWYQQVLKNEFKFLISFQNENVFDETGMPKERFSAKCLPNSPCSLEIQATKLEDSAVYFCASSQTGTGGLEQYFGPGTRLTVT.

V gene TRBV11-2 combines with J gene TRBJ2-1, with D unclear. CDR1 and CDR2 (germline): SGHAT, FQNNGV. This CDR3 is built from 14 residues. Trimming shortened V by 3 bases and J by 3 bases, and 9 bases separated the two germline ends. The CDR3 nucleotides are TGTGCCAGCAGCTTTAGGGCGGACTACAATGAGCAGTTCTTC. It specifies CASSFRADYNEQFF.

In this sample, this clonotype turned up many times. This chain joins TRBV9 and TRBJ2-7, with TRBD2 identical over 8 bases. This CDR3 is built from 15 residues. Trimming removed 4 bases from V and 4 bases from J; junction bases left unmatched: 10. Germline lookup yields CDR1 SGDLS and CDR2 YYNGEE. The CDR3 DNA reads TGTGCCAGCAGCCTCGGGGGGGAGACCTGGTACGAGCAGTACTTC. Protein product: CASSLGGETWYEQYF.

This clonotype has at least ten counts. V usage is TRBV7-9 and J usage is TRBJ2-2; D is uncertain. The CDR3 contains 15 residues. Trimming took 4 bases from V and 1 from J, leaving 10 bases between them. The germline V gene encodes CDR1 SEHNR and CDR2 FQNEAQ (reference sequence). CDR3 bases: TGTGCCAGCAGCTCCGGACGGAAGAACACCGGGGAGCTGTTTTTT. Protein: CASSSGRKNTGELFF.

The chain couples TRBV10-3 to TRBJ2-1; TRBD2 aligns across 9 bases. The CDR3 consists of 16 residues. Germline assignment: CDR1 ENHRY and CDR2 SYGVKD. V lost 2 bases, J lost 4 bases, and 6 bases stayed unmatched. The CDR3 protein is CAISEIGLAGYNEQFF. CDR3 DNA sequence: TGTGCCATCAGTGAGATCGGGCTAGCGGGATACAATGAGCAGTTCTTC.

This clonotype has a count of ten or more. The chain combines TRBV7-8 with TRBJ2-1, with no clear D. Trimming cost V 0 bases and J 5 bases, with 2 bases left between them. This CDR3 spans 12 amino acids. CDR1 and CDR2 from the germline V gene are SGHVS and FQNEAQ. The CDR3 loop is CASSLAHNEQFF. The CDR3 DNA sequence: TGTGCCAGCAGCTTAGCCCACAATGAGCAGTTCTTC.

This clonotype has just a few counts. The CDR3 loop reads CASSQESSGQGYNSPLHF. In DNA, the CDR3 is TGCGCCAGCAGCCAGGAAAGCTCAGGACAAGGATATAATTCACCCCTCCACTTT. The V and J genes are TRBV4-3 and TRBJ1-6; perhaps TRBD1 as D (5 bases). The CDR3 totals 18 residues. The V gene's germline CDR1 is LGHNA and CDR2 YSLEER. Trimming stripped 3 bases from V and 4 bases from J, with 19 bases between.

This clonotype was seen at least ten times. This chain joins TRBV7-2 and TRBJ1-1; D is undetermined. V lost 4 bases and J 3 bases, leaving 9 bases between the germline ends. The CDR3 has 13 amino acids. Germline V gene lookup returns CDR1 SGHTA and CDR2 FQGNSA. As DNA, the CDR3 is TGTGCCAGCAGCTCCGGGGTGTACACTGAAGCTTTCTTT. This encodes CASSSGVYTEAFF.

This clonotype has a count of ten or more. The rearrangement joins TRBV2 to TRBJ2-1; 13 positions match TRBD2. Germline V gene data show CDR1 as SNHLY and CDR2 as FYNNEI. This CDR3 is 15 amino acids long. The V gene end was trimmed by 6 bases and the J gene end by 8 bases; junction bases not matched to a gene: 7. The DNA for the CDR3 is TGTGCCAGCAGGCAAACTAGCGGGAGGGCCGATGAGCAGTTCTTC. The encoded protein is CASRQTSGRADEQFF.

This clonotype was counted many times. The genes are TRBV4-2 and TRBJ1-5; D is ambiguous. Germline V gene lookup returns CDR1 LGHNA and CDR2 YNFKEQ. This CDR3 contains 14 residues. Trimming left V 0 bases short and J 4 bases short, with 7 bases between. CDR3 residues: CASSQDRGNQPQHF. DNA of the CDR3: TGTGCCAGCAGCCAAGATCGGGGAAATCAGCCCCAGCATTTT.

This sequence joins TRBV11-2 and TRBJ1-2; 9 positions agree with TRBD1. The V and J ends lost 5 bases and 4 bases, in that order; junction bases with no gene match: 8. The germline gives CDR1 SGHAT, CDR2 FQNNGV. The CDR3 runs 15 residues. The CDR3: CASSMTGGVSYGYTF. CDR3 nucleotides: TGTGCCAGCAGCATGACAGGGGGAGTAAGCTATGGCTACACCTTC.

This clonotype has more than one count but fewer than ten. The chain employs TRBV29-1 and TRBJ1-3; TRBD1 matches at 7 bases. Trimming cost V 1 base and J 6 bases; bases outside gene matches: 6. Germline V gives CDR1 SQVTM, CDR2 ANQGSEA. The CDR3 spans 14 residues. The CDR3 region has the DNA TGCAGCGTTGAAGGGGAACAGGGGCCAAACACCATATATTTT. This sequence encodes CSVEGEQGPNTIYF.

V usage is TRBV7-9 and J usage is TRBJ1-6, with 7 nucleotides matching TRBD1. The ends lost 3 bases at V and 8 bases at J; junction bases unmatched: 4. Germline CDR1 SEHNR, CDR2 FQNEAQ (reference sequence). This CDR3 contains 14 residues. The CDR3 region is CASSFPGQDSPLHF. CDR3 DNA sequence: TGTGCCAGCAGCTTTCCTGGACAGGATTCACCCCTCCACTTT.

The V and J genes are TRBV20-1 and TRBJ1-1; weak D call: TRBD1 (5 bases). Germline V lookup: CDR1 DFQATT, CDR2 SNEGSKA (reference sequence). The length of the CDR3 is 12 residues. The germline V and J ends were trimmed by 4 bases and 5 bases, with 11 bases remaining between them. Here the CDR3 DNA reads TGCAGTGCTATCAGGGTGGGTACTGAAGCTTTCTTT. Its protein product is CSAIRVGTEAFF.

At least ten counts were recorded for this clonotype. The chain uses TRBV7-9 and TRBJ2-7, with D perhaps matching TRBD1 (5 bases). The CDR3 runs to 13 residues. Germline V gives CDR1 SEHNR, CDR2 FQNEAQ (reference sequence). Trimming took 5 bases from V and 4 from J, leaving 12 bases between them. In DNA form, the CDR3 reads TGTGCCAGCAGCGGGGAAAGGGGTTACGAGCAGTACTTC. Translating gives CASSGERGYEQYF.

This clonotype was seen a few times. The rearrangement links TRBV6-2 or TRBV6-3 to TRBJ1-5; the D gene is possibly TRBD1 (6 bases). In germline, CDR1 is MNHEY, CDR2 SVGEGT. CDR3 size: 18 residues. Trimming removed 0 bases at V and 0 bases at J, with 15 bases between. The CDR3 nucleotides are TGTGCCAGCAGTTACTCCCGGGACATTGGCGCTAGCAATCAGCCCCAGCATTTT. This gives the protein CASSYSRDIGASNQPQHF.

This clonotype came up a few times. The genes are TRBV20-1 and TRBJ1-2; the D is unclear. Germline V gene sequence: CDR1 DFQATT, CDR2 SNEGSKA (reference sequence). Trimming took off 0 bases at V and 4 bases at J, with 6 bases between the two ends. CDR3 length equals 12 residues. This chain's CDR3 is CSAREGPYGYTF. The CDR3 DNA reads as TGCAGTGCTAGAGAAGGGCCCTATGGCTACACCTTC.

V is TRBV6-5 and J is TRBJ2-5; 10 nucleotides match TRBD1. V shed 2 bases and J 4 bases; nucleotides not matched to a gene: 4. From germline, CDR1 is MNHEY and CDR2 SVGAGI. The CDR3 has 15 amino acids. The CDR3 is CASSYLDRGGETQYF. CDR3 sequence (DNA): TGTGCCAGCAGTTACCTGGACAGGGGGGGAGAGACCCAGTACTTC.